What follows are 10 T cell receptor beta chains derived from one specimen sequenced in a study of blood T cell repertoires in COVID-19. TCRdb's table, derived via immunoSEQ multiplex PCR, lists solely in-frame clones and lacks some. The table includes under 100,000 clones, about four fifths detected once. Sequencing used peripheral blood. These receptors were collected from a woman in her thirties or forties with active or convalescent COVID-19.

The rearrangement uses TRBV2 and TRBJ1-4, with D unresolved. V was trimmed by 7 bases and J by 3 bases, leaving 9 bases between them. Germline V gene data show CDR1 as SNHLY and CDR2 as FYNNEI. The CDR3 is 13 residues long. The CDR3 nucleotides are TGTGCCAGCATTGGGCTGGCTAATGAAAAACTGTTTTTT. Protein: CASIGLANEKLFF.

The gene calls are TRBV28 and TRBJ2-3, with 7 positions matching TRBD1. V dropped 5 bases and J dropped 1; count of bases not matched to a gene: 3. CDR3 length equals 14 residues. Germline CDR1 reads MDHEN; CDR2 reads SYDVKM. As DNA, the CDR3 is TGTGCCAGCAGTCTTGGACAGGGCACAGATACGCAGTATTTT. It translates to CASSLGQGTDTQYF.

This chain connects TRBV28 to TRBJ1-6, with TRBD1 matching over 7 bases. In germline, CDR1 is MDHEN, CDR2 SYDVKM. V was clipped by 3 bases and J by 6 bases; unmatched bases: 5. The CDR3 covers 15 residues. The CDR3 region has the DNA TGTGCCAGCAGTTTTGGAGACAGGGCTAATTCACCCCTCCACTTT. It codes for CASSFGDRANSPLHF. Full variable domain (outside the CDR3, taken from reference TRBV28 and TRBJ1-6): DVKVTQSSRYLVKRTGEKVFLECVQDMDHENMFWYRQDPGLGLRLIYFSYDVKMKEKGDIPEGYSVSREKKERFSLILESASTNQTSMYLCASSFGDRANSPLHFGNGTRLTVT.

The V gene is TRBV9, the J gene TRBJ2-4, with D possibly being TRBD1 (6 bases). The length of the CDR3 is 16 residues. V dropped 2 bases and J dropped 0 bases, with 12 bases sitting between them. In germline, CDR1 is SGDLS, CDR2 YYNGEE. CDR3: CASSVQDSLAKNIQYF. The CDR3 nucleotides are TGTGCCAGCAGCGTCCAGGACAGTCTAGCCAAAAACATTCAGTACTTC.

The chain carries TRBV15 and TRBJ1-1; 9 positions match TRBD1. The CDR3 has 15 residues. Germline V gene lookup returns CDR1 LNHNV and CDR2 YYDKDF (reference sequence). J was trimmed by 4 bases and V by 2 bases; bases with no gene match: 5. The CDR3 protein is CATSRRTGASTEAFF. CDR3 nucleotides: TGTGCCACCAGCAGAAGGACAGGGGCCAGCACTGAAGCTTTCTTT.

The rearrangement joins TRBV27 to TRBJ2-3; TRBD2 aligns across 9 bases. This CDR3 comprises 18 residues. J lost 3 bases, V lost 3 bases, and 13 bases had no gene match. Per the germline V gene, CDR1 is MNHEY and CDR2 is SMNVEV (reference sequence). Here the CDR3 reads CASSFLPSGSGSTDTQYF. Written as DNA, the CDR3 is TGTGCCAGCAGTTTCCTCCCTTCGGGTAGCGGGAGTACAGATACGCAGTATTTT.

V usage is TRBV9 and J usage is TRBJ2-3; maybe TRBD2 (6 bases). With 0 bases removed from V and 3 bases from J, the gap between germline ends came to 14 bases. The V gene's germline CDR1 is SGDLS and CDR2 YYNGEE. This CDR3 is 16 amino acids long. The CDR3 reads CASSVEGSRGTDTQYF. The DNA for the CDR3 is TGTGCCAGCAGCGTAGAAGGGTCGCGGGGTACAGATACGCAGTATTTT.

The sample holds one count of this clone. The chain joins TRBV16 to TRBJ2-2; 8 nucleotides match TRBD1. CDR1 KGHSY and CDR2 FQNENV come from the germline V gene. The CDR3 contains 15 residues. V dropped 4 bases and J dropped 0; count of bases not matched to a gene: 1. CDR3 DNA sequence: TGTGCCAGCAGCCCGGACAGGGCGAACACCGGGGAGCTGTTTTTT. It yields the protein CASSPDRANTGELFF.

CDR3: CASHRGVSDTQYF. DNA of the CDR3: TGTGCCAGCCACCGGGGGGTCAGTGATACGCAGTATTTT. The chain recombines TRBV2 with TRBJ2-3; TRBD2 aligns across 7 bases. Per the germline V gene, CDR1 is SNHLY and CDR2 is FYNNEI. Trimming cost V 8 bases and J 6 bases; bases outside gene matches: 8. The CDR3 runs 13 residues.

The V and J genes are TRBV21-1 and TRBJ1-1. TRBV21-1 is listed as a pseudogene. The CDR3 has 22 residues. This CDR3 reads CASKKMGGSTRRVGRLNTEAFF. The DNA of the CDR3 is TGTGCCAGCAAGAAAATGGGGGGGTCCACCAGGCGGGTGGGACGGCTCAACACTGAAGCTTTCTTT.